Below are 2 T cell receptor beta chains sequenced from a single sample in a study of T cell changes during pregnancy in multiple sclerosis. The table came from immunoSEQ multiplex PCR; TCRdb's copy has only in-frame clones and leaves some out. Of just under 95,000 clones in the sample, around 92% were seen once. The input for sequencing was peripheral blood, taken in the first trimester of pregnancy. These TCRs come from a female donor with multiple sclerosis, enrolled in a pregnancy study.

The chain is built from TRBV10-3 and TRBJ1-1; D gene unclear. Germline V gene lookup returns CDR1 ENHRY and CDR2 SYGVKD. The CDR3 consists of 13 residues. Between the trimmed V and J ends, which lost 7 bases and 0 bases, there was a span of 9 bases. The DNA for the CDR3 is TGTGCCATCATTGGCGACATGAACACTGAAGCTTTCTTT. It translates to CAIIGDMNTEAFF.

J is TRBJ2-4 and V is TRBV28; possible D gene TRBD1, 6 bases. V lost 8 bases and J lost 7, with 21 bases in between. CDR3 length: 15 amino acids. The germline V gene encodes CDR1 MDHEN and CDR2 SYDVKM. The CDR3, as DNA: TGTGCCAGCCGCTTGACGGGTCCAGGGGCGAACATTCAGTACTTC. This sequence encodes CASRLTGPGANIQYF.